Listed below are T cell receptor beta chains from one sample, sequenced in a study of CD8+ T cells in alopecia areata. The protocol was immunoSEQ multiplex PCR, while the TCRdb copy is restricted to in-frame clones and leaves out a portion. Of some 240,000 clones listed, about 53% are singletons. Source: CD4+ T cells sorted from blood, taken at week 0. The receptors come from a human donor with alopecia areata. Each CDR3 is given with its conserved first and last residue. The order of the fields is V gene, CDR3 length, J gene, clone size, D gene, CDR3 DNA, CDR3 protein. D genes are given only for firm matches. Clone size is shown for a subset of rows, as once, few, many or a class of expanded clone.

TRBV18	14	TRBJ1-1	.	.	TGTGCCAGCTCACCGCAGGGATTGAACACTGAAGCTTTCTTT	CASSPQGLNTEAFF
TRBV9	18	TRBJ2-3	.	TRBD2	TGTGCCAGCAGCGATGGGAGTGGGACTATACCCTACCTTGATACGCAGTATTTT	CASSDGSGTIPYLDTQYF
TRBV5-6	16	TRBJ2-1	.	TRBD2	TGTGCCAGCAGTCCCAGGCCGACGGGAGGAGACAATGAGCAGTTCTTC	CASSPRPTGGDNEQFF
TRBV25-1	17	TRBJ2-7	.	.	TGTGCCAGCAGTGGTACCGGGACCCGGGAGCGCTCCTACGAGCAGTACTTC	CASSGTGTRERSYEQYF
TRBV5-1	11	TRBJ2-7	few	.	TGCGCCAGCAGCTTGGGTTACGAGCAGTACTTC	CASSLGYEQYF
TRBV6-1	13	TRBJ1-2	few	.	TGTGCCAGCAGCCCGGACGGATTTTATGGCTACACCTTC	CASSPDGFYGYTF
TRBV5-1	11	TRBJ2-7	.	.	TGCGCCAGCAGCTGGGGCCACGAGCAGTACTTC	CASSWGHEQYF
TRBV30	16	TRBJ2-1	few	.	TGTGCCTGGAGTTCCAAACAGGGCGCAGGGCGCAATGAGCAGTTCTTC	CAWSSKQGAGRNEQFF
TRBV30	12	TRBJ2-7	.	.	TGTGCCTGGAGGCCCCGAGGGCACGAGCAGTACTTC	CAWRPRGHEQYF
TRBV30	11	TRBJ2-1	.	.	TGTGCCTGTACGGGATTCAGTGAGCAGTTCTTC	CACTGFSEQFF
TRBV29-1	14	TRBJ1-1	once	TRBD1	TGCAGCGTTGCCGGACAGGGGAAGGGCACTGAAGCTTTCTTT	CSVAGQGKGTEAFF
TRBV15	12	TRBJ2-2	.	.	TGTGCCACCAATGGAGACACCGGGGAGCTGTTTTTT	CATNGDTGELFF
TRBV30	11	TRBJ2-1	once	.	TGTGCCTGGGATGCGTACAATGAGCAGTTCTTC	CAWDAYNEQFF
TRBV30	15	TRBJ2-1	.	.	TGTGCCTGGTCCCGGACGGGAAGCTCCTACAATGAGCAGTTCTTC	CAWSRTGSSYNEQFF
TRBV10-2	16	TRBJ2-1	few	TRBD2	TGCGCCAGCAGCCAACCGGGACTAGCGTTCTACAATGAGCAGTTCTTC	CASSQPGLAFYNEQFF
TRBV6-5	16	TRBJ1-5	.	TRBD1	TGTGCCAGCAGTTCGTCCGGGACAGGGAAAGGTCAGCCCCAGCATTTT	CASSSSGTGKGQPQHF
TRBV27	15	TRBJ2-3	.	.	TGTGCCAGCGCCCTAACAGGGCCCCACAGAAACACGCAGTATTTT	CASALTGPHRNTQYF
TRBV15	14	TRBJ1-2	.	TRBD1	TGTGCCACCAGCAGAGAGACAGGGAGGGGAGGCTACACCTTC	CATSRETGRGGYTF
TRBV7-8	15	TRBJ1-6	.	.	TGTGCCAGCAGCTTAGTTCCGGGGGCGGGATCACCCCTCCACTTT	CASSLVPGAGSPLHF
TRBV5-1	11	TRBJ1-2	once	.	TGCGCCAGCAGCTTGAATGGGGGCTACACCTTC	CASSLNGGYTF
TRBV5-6	15	TRBJ1-1	.	.	TGTGCCAGCAGCTTGGTAAACAGGATGAACACTGAAGCTTTCTTT	CASSLVNRMNTEAFF
TRBV9	14	TRBJ2-7	.	.	TGTGCCAGCAGCGTAGGGATGGACAAGTACGAGCAGTACTTC	CASSVGMDKYEQYF
TRBV15	16	TRBJ1-2	.	.	TGTGCCACCAGCCCGGGGACTGCACAGGGTGGATATGGCTACACCTTC	CATSPGTAQGGYGYTF
TRBV27	14	TRBJ1-2	.	TRBD1	TGTGCCAGCAGTTCACGACCGGACAGGGCATACTACACCTTC	CASSSRPDRAYYTF
TRBV27	16	TRBJ2-1	few	.	TGTGCCAGCAGTTCACTAGGGGGACACTCCTACAATGAGCAGTTCTTC	CASSSLGGHSYNEQFF
TRBV5-6	14	TRBJ1-1	.	TRBD1	TGTGCCAGCAGCCTGGGGGACAGGAACACTGAAGCTTTCTTT	CASSLGDRNTEAFF
TRBV5-4	14	TRBJ2-7	.	TRBD2	TGTGCCAGCGAAGCGACGGGGGGGCCCTTCGAGCAGTACTTC	CASEATGGPFEQYF
TRBV9	12	TRBJ2-7	.	.	TGTGCCAGCAGCGTAGGGGGATACGAGCAGTACTTC	CASSVGGYEQYF
TRBV13	14	TRBJ2-7	.	.	TGTGCCAGCAGAATACGTGGATCAACCTACGAGCAGTACTTC	CASRIRGSTYEQYF
TRBV19	12	TRBJ2-2	many	.	TGTGCCAGTAGCGGGTACACCGGGGAGCTGTTTTTT	CASSGYTGELFF
TRBV5-5	18	TRBJ2-2	.	TRBD2	TGTGCCAGCAGCTCCGCGACTAGCGGGGGGGCCCGAACCGGGGAGCTGTTTTTT	CASSSATSGGARTGELFF
TRBV29-1	14	TRBJ1-2	few	.	TGCAGCGTTGGGGCCTTAAGGCACGACTATGGCTACACCTTC	CSVGALRHDYGYTF
TRBV9	15	TRBJ2-5	.	TRBD2	TGTGCCAGCAGCGTCAGCGGGAGAGTCCAAGAGACCCAGTACTTC	CASSVSGRVQETQYF
TRBV29-1	15	TRBJ1-2	.	TRBD1	TGCAGCGTGCCGGGACAGGGTGATATTAAGTATGGCTACACCTTC	CSVPGQGDIKYGYTF
TRBV29-1	13	TRBJ2-1	.	TRBD2	TGCAGCGCGCGTGTAGCGGGGTACAATGAGCAGTTCTTC	CSARVAGYNEQFF
TRBV29-1	13	TRBJ2-7	.	.	TGCAGCGTCCAGGTCTCGGGACCCTACGAGCAGTACTTC	CSVQVSGPYEQYF
TRBV5-1	13	TRBJ1-2	.	.	TGCGCCAGCAGCCCCGACAGATCCTATGGCTACACCTTC	CASSPDRSYGYTF
TRBV15	15	TRBJ1-2	few	.	TGTGCCACCAGCAGAGAACTTCAGGGGACCTATGGCTACACCTTC	CATSRELQGTYGYTF
TRBV2	16	TRBJ2-6	.	TRBD1	TGTGCCAGCAGCCGACAGGGTACGACTGGGGCCAACGTCCTGACTTTC	CASSRQGTTGANVLTF
TRBV6-1	11	TRBJ1-5	.	.	TGTGCCAGGACAGGCAATCAGCCCCAGCATTTT	CARTGNQPQHF
TRBV11-2	14	TRBJ2-2	.	.	TGTGCCAGCAGCTTAGTGCGGGATAACCGGGAGCTGTTTTTT	CASSLVRDNRELFF
TRBV7-8	17	TRBJ1-1	once	TRBD1	TGTGCCAGCAGCTTGAGGACAGGGGGCGGCGTGAACACTGAAGCTTTCTTT	CASSLRTGGGVNTEAFF
TRBV30	16	TRBJ1-6	.	TRBD1	TGTGCCTGGAGGTTACAGGGGGACGCCTATAATTCACCCCTCCACTTT	CAWRLQGDAYNSPLHF
TRBV2	14	TRBJ2-3	.	TRBD2	TGTGCCAGCAGTGCACTAGCGGGAGCAGATACGCAGTATTTT	CASSALAGADTQYF
TRBV30	15	TRBJ1-5	.	.	TGTGCCTGGACGTCGACAGGAGGGACTTGGCAGCCCCAGCATTTT	CAWTSTGGTWQPQHF